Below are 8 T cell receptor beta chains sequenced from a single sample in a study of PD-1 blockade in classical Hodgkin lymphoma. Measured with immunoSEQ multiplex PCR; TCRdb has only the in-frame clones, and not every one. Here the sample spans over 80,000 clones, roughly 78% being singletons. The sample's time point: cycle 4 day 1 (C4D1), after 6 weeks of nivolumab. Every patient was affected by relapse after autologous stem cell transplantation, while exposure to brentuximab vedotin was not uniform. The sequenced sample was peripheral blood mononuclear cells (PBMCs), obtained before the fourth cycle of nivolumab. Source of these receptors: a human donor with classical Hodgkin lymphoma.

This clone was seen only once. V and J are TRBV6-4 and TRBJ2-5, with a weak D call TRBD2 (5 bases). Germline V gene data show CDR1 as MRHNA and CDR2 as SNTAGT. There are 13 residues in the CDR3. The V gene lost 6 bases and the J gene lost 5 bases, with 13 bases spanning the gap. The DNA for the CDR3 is TGTGCCAGCAGCGAATACCGCGGGGAGACCCAGTACTTC. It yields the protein CASSEYRGETQYF.

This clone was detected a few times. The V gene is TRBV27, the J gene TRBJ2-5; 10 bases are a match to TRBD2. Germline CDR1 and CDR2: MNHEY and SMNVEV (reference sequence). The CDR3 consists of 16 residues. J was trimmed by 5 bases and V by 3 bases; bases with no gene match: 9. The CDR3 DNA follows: TGTGCCAGCAGTTTCACTAGCGGGACCTCCCGGGAGACCCAGTACTTC. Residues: CASSFTSGTSRETQYF.

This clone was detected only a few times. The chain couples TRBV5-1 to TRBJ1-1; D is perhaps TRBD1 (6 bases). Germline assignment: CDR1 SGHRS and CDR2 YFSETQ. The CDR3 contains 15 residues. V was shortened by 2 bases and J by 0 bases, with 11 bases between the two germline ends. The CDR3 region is CASSFGQILNTEAFF. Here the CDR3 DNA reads TGCGCCAGCAGCTTCGGACAGATACTGAACACTGAAGCTTTCTTT.

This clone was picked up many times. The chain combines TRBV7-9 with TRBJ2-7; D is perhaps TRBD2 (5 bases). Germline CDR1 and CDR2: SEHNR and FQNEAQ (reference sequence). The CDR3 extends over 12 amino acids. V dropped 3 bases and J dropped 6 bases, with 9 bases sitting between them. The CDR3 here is CASSLRGLEQYF. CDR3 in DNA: TGTGCCAGCAGCTTGAGAGGGCTCGAGCAGTACTTC.

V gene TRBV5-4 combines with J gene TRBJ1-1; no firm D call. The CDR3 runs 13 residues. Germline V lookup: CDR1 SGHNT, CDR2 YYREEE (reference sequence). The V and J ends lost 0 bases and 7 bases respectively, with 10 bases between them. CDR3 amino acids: CASSLGKGSEAFF. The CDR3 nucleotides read TGTGCCAGCAGCTTGGGTAAGGGTAGTGAAGCTTTCTTT.

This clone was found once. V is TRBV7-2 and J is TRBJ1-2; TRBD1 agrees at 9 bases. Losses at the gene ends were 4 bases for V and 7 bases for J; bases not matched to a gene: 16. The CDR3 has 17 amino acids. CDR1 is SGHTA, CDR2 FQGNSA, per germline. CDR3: CASSSYIGTGYITGYTF. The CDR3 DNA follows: TGTGCCAGCAGCTCTTATATTGGGACAGGGTATATTACTGGCTACACCTTC. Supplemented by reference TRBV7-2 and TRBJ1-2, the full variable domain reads GAGVSQSPSNKVTEKGKDVELRCDPISGHTALYWYRQSLGQGLEFLIYFQGNSAPDKSGLPSDRFSAERTGGSVSTLTIQRTQQEDSAVYLCASSSYIGTGYITGYTFGSGTRLTVV.

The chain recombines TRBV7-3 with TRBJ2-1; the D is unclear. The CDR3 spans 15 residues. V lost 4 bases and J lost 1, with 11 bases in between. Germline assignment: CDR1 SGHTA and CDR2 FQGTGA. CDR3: CASSSSSGSYNEQFF. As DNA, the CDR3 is TGTGCCAGCAGCTCCTCCTCGGGTTCCTACAATGAGCAGTTCTTC.

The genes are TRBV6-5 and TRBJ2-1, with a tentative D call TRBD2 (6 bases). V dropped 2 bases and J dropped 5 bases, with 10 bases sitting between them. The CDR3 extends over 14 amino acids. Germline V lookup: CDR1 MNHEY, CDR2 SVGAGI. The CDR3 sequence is CASSYVRGHNEQFF. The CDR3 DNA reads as TGTGCCAGCAGTTACGTGCGGGGCCACAATGAGCAGTTCTTC.